This T cell receptor beta chain was recorded in a study of shared clonotypes between healthy human individuals. The CDR3 consists of 14 residues. V lost 6 bases and J lost 0, with 9 bases in between. Germline CDR1 SGHVS, CDR2 FQNEAQ. Findings and limits, study-wide: Clonotype sharing across a few donors was observed for about 4.8% of naive CD4 clonotypes.

Each subset's genomic DNA was split evenly across several immunoSEQ plates. Repertoires were generated with immunoSEQ multiplex PCR, while TCRdb's copy carries only in-frame clones and drops some. The sample shows some 380,000 clones, approximately 97% of them seen only once. CD8 memory combined CD45RO+ cells with CCR7-negative CD45RA+ TemRA cells. This clone was observed a single time. The antigen remains undetermined. The receptor was isolated from a young man in good health. The chain couples TRBV7-8 to TRBJ1-5; the D is unclear. Material for sequencing was memory CD8+ T cells sorted from blood. Subset specified: CD45RO+ cells pooled with CCR7-negative TemRA cells. The CDR3 loop is CASSWRDSNQPQHF. The CDR3, as DNA: TGTGCCAGCAGTTGGCGGGATAGCAATCAGCCCCAGCATTTT.